Listed below are T cell receptor beta chains from one sample, sequenced in a study of cytomegalovirus exposure and HLA in healthy donors. Sequencing used immunoSEQ multiplex PCR; TCRdb keeps in-frame clones, though not all of them. The table gives approximately 70,000 clones; the top ten clones make up 3% to 4% of it. Material for sequencing was PBMCs. The source of these receptors is a female donor in good health and CMV-seropositive. Each CDR3 is given with its conserved first and last residue. Fields, in order: J gene, V gene, D gene, CDR3 protein, CDR3 DNA. The D gene is left open where the match is weak.

TRBJ2-7,TRBV5-6,NA,CASRKTGQSYEQYF,TGTGCCAGCAGGAAGACAGGCCAGTCCTACGAGCAGTACTTC
TRBJ2-7,TRBV9,TRBD1,CASSVGQGAFYEQYF,TGTGCCAGCAGCGTAGGACAGGGGGCGTTCTACGAGCAGTACTTC
TRBJ2-7,TRBV6-1,TRBD1,CASSSGQSSYEQYF,TGTGCCAGCAGCTCGGGACAGAGCTCCTACGAGCAGTACTTC
TRBJ1-4,TRBV4-2,NA,CASSQFPLTSLNEKLFF,TGTGCCAGCAGCCAATTCCCGCTGACATCCCTTAATGAAAAACTGTTTTTT
TRBJ1-1,TRBV10-1,NA,CASSPNYRDEAFF,TGCGCCAGCAGTCCCAACTACAGGGACGAAGCTTTCTTT
TRBJ2-4,TRBV6-5,NA,CASSRAEGYNIQYF,TGTGCCAGCAGCCGTGCCGAGGGTTACAACATTCAGTACTTC
TRBJ2-7,TRBV5-4,NA,CASSGTDRTLEQYF,TGTGCCAGCAGCGGCACAGACCGCACGTTGGAGCAGTACTTC
TRBJ2-7,TRBV6-1,NA,CASSEGQGIRSYEQYF,TGTGCCAGCAGTGAAGGTCAGGGTATAAGATCCTACGAGCAGTACTTC
TRBJ2-7,TRBV25-1,TRBD1,CASRASGTVYEQYF,TGTGCCAGCAGGGCCTCGGGGACAGTCTACGAGCAGTACTTC
TRBJ1-1,TRBV2,TRBD1,CASSEAETGPNTEAFF,TGTGCCAGCAGTGAAGCCGAGACAGGGCCCAACACTGAAGCTTTCTTT
TRBJ1-5,TRBV1,NA,CTSSQANSSNQPQHF,TGCACCAGCAGCCAAGCGAACAGCTCGAATCAGCCCCAGCATTTT
TRBJ1-1,TRBV18,NA,CASSPEGAVTEAFF,TGTGCCAGCTCACCAGAAGGGGCTGTGACTGAAGCTTTCTTT
TRBJ2-2,TRBV6-6,TRBD2,CASRETSGDTGELFF,TGTGCCAGCAGAGAGACTAGCGGGGACACCGGGGAGCTGTTTTTT